The clone carrying this T cell receptor (beta chain) was counted a few times. Followed longitudinally, the Seattle patients had been enrolled during active infection. From germline, CDR1 is LNHDA and CDR2 SQIVND (reference sequence). The CDR3 is 13 residues long. Trimming cost V 7 bases and J 5 bases; bases outside gene matches: 3. The data are from a study of blood T cell repertoires in COVID-19. Looking at the study overall: The study drew acute and convalescent COVID-19 samples from the United States, Italy and Spain. In each case, the material was cDNA or gDNA derived from T cells, B-cell-depleted T cells, or PBMCs.

Per the study methods: For nucleated cells, counts were estimated from reference gene primer amplification. The assay was immunoSEQ multiplex PCR, and TCRdb's table has in-frame clones only and misses some. D and trimming were read from the DNA, whereas the V and J calls and clone size are those reported in that table. The sample lists under 200,000 clones; about 87% were seen once. This TCR derives from an elderly woman with COVID-19, enrolled during active disease. J is TRBJ1-5 and V is TRBV19; 9 nucleotides agree with TRBD1. Input material: peripheral blood. The CDR3 loop is CASTRQGDQPQHF. In DNA form, the CDR3 reads TGTGCCAGTACTAGACAGGGGGATCAGCCCCAGCATTTT.